These 2 T cell receptor beta chains were all obtained from the same sample, sequenced in a study of sequential checkpoint blockade in melanoma. Treatment here: randomized to nivolumab then ipilimumab (arm A) or the reverse (arm B). Only in-frame clones appear in the TCRdb table, and some are missing; sequencing was by immunoSEQ multiplex PCR. The data show 1,200 to 1,500 clones, less than 65% seen once. Source: CD8+ T cells sorted from blood (inferred from file names), taken from a patient given nivolumab and ipilimumab in sequence. The receptors were gathered from a human patient with melanoma. Some clones in this sample may be carry-over from other donors' samples.

The V gene is TRBV9, the J gene TRBJ2-1; 9 bases are a match to TRBD1. The J segment lost 5 bases and the V segment lost 4 bases, leaving 7 bases of the junction unmatched. This CDR3 is built from 15 residues. Germline CDR1 and CDR2: SGDLS and YYNGEE. The CDR3 DNA follows: TGTGCCAGCAGCATCGGACAGGGGACGAACAATGAGCAGTTCTTC. Its translation: CASSIGQGTNNEQFF.

The rearrangement joins TRBV10-1 to TRBJ2-7; possibly TRBD2 for D (6 bases). Per germline, CDR1 WNHNN and CDR2 SYGVQD (reference sequence). This CDR3 has 14 residues. Trimming left V 0 bases short and J 5 bases short, with 11 bases between. The DNA for the CDR3 is TGCGCCAGCAGTGAGTCCGCGGGGTCCGACGAGCAGTACTTC. Translation gives CASSESAGSDEQYF.